The source of this T cell receptor beta chain is a study of shared clonotypes between healthy human individuals. Study-level background: Every donor yielded three CD4 naive, three CD4 memory, two CD8 naive and one CD8 memory plate. Regarding the study as a whole: Naive subsets tended to show greater estimated richness than memory subsets.

A word on this clone: Its antigen is unknown.

The method was immunoSEQ multiplex PCR; TCRdb's version includes in-frame clones alone and lacks a portion of them. The sample carries 550,000 to 800,000 clones, about 74% recorded once. V was shortened by 6 bases and J by 3 bases, with 17 bases between the two germline ends. Germline V gives CDR1 SGHVS, CDR2 FQNEAQ. CDR3 size: 16 residues. Material: memory CD4+ T cells sorted from blood. Specified subset: CD45RA-negative fraction. This TCR was sampled from a woman younger than 45 in good health. The chain has TRBV7-8 and TRBJ2-2; D tentatively reads TRBD1 or TRBD2 (5 bases each). The CDR3 reads CASSYRRVGDTGELFF. The CDR3 DNA reads TGTGCCAGCAGTTATAGAAGGGTGGGGGACACCGGGGAGCTGTTTTTT.